These 29 T cell receptor beta chains originate from one sample sequenced in a study of T cell changes during pregnancy in multiple sclerosis. The data were produced by immunoSEQ multiplex PCR, yet TCRdb's version contains in-frame clones alone and is incomplete. Found here are 20,000 to 30,000 clones, more than 75% of them singletons; the top ten hold approximately 0.67%. The sample was CD4+ T cells from peripheral blood mononuclear cells, taken in the first trimester of pregnancy. The receptor set was obtained from a female donor in good health, enrolled as a control in a pregnancy study.

V and J are TRBV28 and TRBJ2-1; D remains ambiguous. Germline loops: CDR1 MDHEN, CDR2 SYDVKM. Trimming shortened V by 1 base and J by 10 bases, and 11 bases separated the two germline ends. The CDR3 sequence is 13 residues long. Here the CDR3 reads CASSLFTRPEQFF. CDR3 DNA: TGTGCCAGCAGTTTATTTACTCGTCCAGAGCAGTTCTTC.

The chain joins TRBV5-1 to TRBJ2-7; 13 positions match TRBD2. The CDR3 contains 18 residues. Germline loops: CDR1 SGHRS, CDR2 YFSETQ. J lost 0 bases, V lost 4 bases, and 10 bases had no gene match. CDR3 DNA: TGCGCCAGCAGCCCGGGGGGACTAGCGGGGACCTCCTCCTACGAGCAGTACTTC. As protein: CASSPGGLAGTSSYEQYF. The whole variable domain, filled in from reference TRBV5-1 and TRBJ2-7, reads KAGVTQTPRYLIKTRGQQVTLSCSPISGHRSVSWYQQTPGQGLQFLFEYFSETQRNKGNFPGRFSGRQFSNSRSEMNVSTLELGDSALYLCASSPGGLAGTSSYEQYFGPGTRLTVT.

This chain joins TRBV29-1 and TRBJ2-1, with 11 bases aligning to TRBD1. The CDR3 consists of 13 residues. The germline V gene has CDR1 SQVTM and CDR2 ANQGSEA. Trimming removed 7 bases from V and 8 bases from J; junction bases left unmatched: 7. CDR3 in DNA: TGCAGCGCTGGACAGGGGGCGCGATATGAGCAGTTCTTC. This encodes CSAGQGARYEQFF.

J is TRBJ2-4 and V is TRBV7-9, with D perhaps TRBD1 (5 bases). With 5 bases removed from V and 0 bases from J, the gap between germline ends came to 14 bases. Germline CDR1 is SEHNR and CDR2 is FQNEAQ (reference sequence). This CDR3 has 16 amino acids. CDR3 nucleotide sequence: TGTGCCAGCAGCCCCAAGGTCAGGGTAGCCAAAAACATTCAGTACTTC. Translated: CASSPKVRVAKNIQYF.

V is TRBV5-1 and J is TRBJ2-3; the D is unclear. The CDR3 spans 13 residues. V shed 3 bases and J shed 3 bases, with 8 bases lying between them. Per the germline V gene, CDR1 is SGHRS and CDR2 is YFSETQ. The CDR3 DNA reads as TGCGCCAGCAGCTCCGGAGCGACAGATACGCAGTATTTT. It codes for CASSSGATDTQYF.

There are a few counts of this clone. The rearrangement links TRBV29-1 to TRBJ2-1; D not certain. Trimming took off 1 base at V and 0 bases at J, with 7 bases between the two ends. CDR1 and CDR2 (germline): SQVTM, ANQGSEA. The CDR3 contains 14 residues. The CDR3 protein is CSVEGHSSYNEQFF. The CDR3 nucleotides are TGCAGCGTTGAAGGGCACAGCTCCTACAATGAGCAGTTCTTC.

The chain couples TRBV28 to TRBJ2-3, with a weak D call TRBD2 (6 bases). This CDR3 is built from 14 residues. Germline CDR1 MDHEN, CDR2 SYDVKM. The germline V and J ends were trimmed by 6 bases and 2 bases, with 12 bases remaining between them. CDR3 in amino acids: CASSLSGSTDTQYF. DNA for the CDR3: TGTGCCAGCAGCCTTAGCGGTTCCACAGATACGCAGTATTTT.

V usage is TRBV6-1 and J usage is TRBJ1-5; TRBD1 agrees at 10 bases. The ends lost 3 bases at V and 5 bases at J; junction bases unmatched: 1. Germline CDR1 reads MNHNS; CDR2 reads SASEGT. The CDR3 loop spans 14 amino acids. The DNA of the CDR3 is TGTGCCAGCAGTGAGGGACAGGGGTATCAGCCCCAGCATTTT. It yields the protein CASSEGQGYQPQHF.

This clone was counted once. This chain uses TRBV18 with TRBJ1-3, with 7 bases aligning to TRBD1. CDR3 length equals 16 residues. V shed 5 bases, J shed 0 bases, and the junction held 7 bases outside the gene matches. Germline CDR1 reads KGHSH; CDR2 reads LQKENI. The DNA of the CDR3 is TGTGCCAGCTCAGTCAAGACAGGGAGCTCTGGAAACACCATATATTTT. This codes for CASSVKTGSSGNTIYF.

The rearrangement joins TRBV5-1 to TRBJ2-3; TRBD2 aligns across 8 bases. The CDR3 length is 15 residues. V trimming: 0 bases; J trimming: 2 bases; junction bases outside the gene matches: 2. CDR1 is SGHRS and CDR2 is YFSETQ in the germline V gene. The CDR3 sequence is CASSLAGGYTDTQYF. The DNA for the CDR3 is TGCGCCAGCAGCTTGGCGGGAGGGTACACAGATACGCAGTATTTT.

V gene TRBV5-1 combines with J gene TRBJ2-2; D possibly corresponds to TRBD2 (6 bases). Trimming took off 2 bases at V and 6 bases at J, with 14 bases between the two ends. CDR1 SGHRS and CDR2 YFSETQ come from the germline V gene. The CDR3 has 15 residues. The CDR3 loop reads CASSLLAGEAGELFF. The CDR3 nucleotides read TGCGCCAGCAGCTTACTAGCCGGAGAGGCCGGGGAGCTGTTTTTT.

The chain is built from TRBV29-1 and TRBJ1-1; 7 nucleotides line up with TRBD1. The ends lost 5 bases at V and 0 bases at J; junction bases unmatched: 3. The CDR3 has 13 amino acids. Germline CDR1 SQVTM, CDR2 ANQGSEA. The CDR3 reads CSVSGQMNTEAFF. The DNA for the CDR3 is TGCAGCGTTTCGGGACAGATGAACACTGAAGCTTTCTTT.

This clone was counted a single time. The V and J genes are TRBV7-2 and TRBJ1-2; D possibly corresponds to TRBD1 (5 bases). The germline V and J ends were trimmed by 5 bases and 2 bases, with 9 bases remaining between them. CDR1 is SGHTA and CDR2 is FQGNSA in the germline V gene. CDR3 size: 13 residues. CDR3 residues: CASSPDRNYGYTF. The DNA of the CDR3 is TGTGCCAGCAGCCCTGACAGAAACTATGGCTACACCTTC.

This chain joins TRBV19 and TRBJ2-1; TRBD1 matches 10 bases. The CDR3 sequence is 14 residues long. J gave up 9 bases and V 4 bases, and 6 bases lay outside the gene matches. Germline V lookup: CDR1 LNHDA, CDR2 SQIVND (reference sequence). The CDR3 bases are TGTGCCAGTAGTACCGGGACAGGGGCACTTGAGCAGTTCTTC. It is translated as CASSTGTGALEQFF.

The J gene is TRBJ1-5, the V gene TRBV7-9; 11 bases align to TRBD1. V lost 6 bases, J lost 5 bases, and 6 bases stayed unmatched. The CDR3 is made up of 15 amino acids. CDR1 SEHNR and CDR2 FQNEAQ come from the germline V gene (reference sequence). The CDR3 is CASSPDRGPYQPQHF. CDR3 coding DNA: TGTGCCAGCAGTCCGGACAGGGGGCCTTATCAGCCCCAGCATTTT.

V usage is TRBV25-1 and J usage is TRBJ1-6; D not certain. Trimming removed 6 bases at V and 15 bases at J, with 3 bases between. CDR3 length: 8 amino acids. Per the germline V gene, CDR1 is MGHDK and CDR2 is SYGVNS. The CDR3 nucleotides are TGTGCCAGCAGCTTCCTCCACTTT. Translating it yields CASSFLHF.

The chain carries TRBV23-1 and TRBJ2-5, with 9 bases lining up with TRBD1. TRBV23-1 is noted as an ORF with a role that remains uncertain. The V and J ends lost 0 bases and 5 bases, in that order; junction bases with no gene match: 7. The CDR3 sequence is 16 residues long. The CDR3 DNA is TGCGCCAGCAGTCAATCGGACAGGGGAGGGCAGGAGACCCAGTACTTC. This encodes CASSQSDRGGQETQYF.

V usage is TRBV5-1 and J usage is TRBJ2-5; 15 bases map to TRBD2. The CDR3 runs 15 residues. The trim removed 10 bases at V and 5 bases at J, leaving 9 bases unmatched. The germline gives CDR1 SGHRS, CDR2 YFSETQ. CDR3 region: CACGTSGRTGETQYF. Here the CDR3 DNA reads TGCGCCTGCGGGACTAGCGGGAGGACCGGGGAGACCCAGTACTTC.

This chain joins TRBV5-1 and TRBJ2-1, with 9 bases aligning to TRBD2. CDR1 SGHRS and CDR2 YFSETQ come from the germline V gene. The V segment lost 10 bases and the J segment 8 bases; nucleotides outside the gene matches: 19. This CDR3 has 16 residues. The CDR3 reads CAGLPGREGRGDEQFF. In DNA form, the CDR3 reads TGCGCCGGCCTTCCTGGGCGGGAGGGCCGGGGCGATGAGCAGTTCTTC.

This sequence joins TRBV7-2 and TRBJ2-7, with D possibly matching TRBD2 (6 bases). The V end lost 6 bases, the J end lost 6 bases, and 15 bases lay between the germline ends. The CDR3 is 13 amino acids. Germline loops: CDR1 SGHTA, CDR2 FQGNSA. The CDR3 is CASSVGGMGEQYF. The DNA of the CDR3 is TGTGCCAGCAGTGTGGGGGGTATGGGCGAGCAGTACTTC.

This clone turned up a few times. The chain is built from TRBV10-2 and TRBJ1-1; D gene ambiguous. Deletions cut 2 bases from V and 3 bases from J, with 10 bases between. Germline CDR1 and CDR2: WSHSY and SAAADI. The length of the CDR3 is 14 residues. This CDR3 reads CASSETSGYTEAFF. CDR3 nucleotide sequence: TGCGCCAGCAGTGAGACCTCGGGATACACTGAAGCTTTCTTT.

V and J are TRBV10-3 and TRBJ2-7; 8 bases align to TRBD1. Trimming at V came to 4 bases and at J to 2 bases, leaving 7 bases not matched to a gene. In germline, CDR1 is ENHRY, CDR2 SYGVKD. This CDR3 spans 15 amino acids. Written as DNA, the CDR3 is TGTGCCATCAGTGTTTCCGGGACAGGCCCCTACGAGCAGTACTTC. Translating it yields CAISVSGTGPYEQYF.

The chain recombines TRBV2 with TRBJ2-7; TRBD1 is a possible D gene (6 bases). In germline, CDR1 is SNHLY, CDR2 FYNNEI. The CDR3 is 12 amino acids. The V gene lost 6 bases and the J gene lost 5 bases, with 11 bases spanning the gap. CDR3 bases: TGTGCCAGCAGAAAAGCAGGGGACGAGCAGTACTTC. It translates to CASRKAGDEQYF.

V usage is TRBV28 and J usage is TRBJ2-7, with D possibly TRBD2 on 6 matching bases. Trimming removed 9 bases from V and 10 bases from J, with 16 bases in between. The CDR3 covers 11 residues. Germline loops: CDR1 MDHEN, CDR2 SYDVKM. CDR3 loop: CASGGSGGQYF. The CDR3 region has the DNA TGTGCCAGTGGGGGGTCGGGTGGACAGTACTTC.

The chain links TRBV11-2 to TRBJ2-7; 7 bases map to TRBD2. CDR1 is SGHAT and CDR2 is FQNNGV in the germline V gene. CDR3 length: 16 amino acids. Trimming cost V 5 bases and J 3 bases; bases outside gene matches: 13. The CDR3 spells CASSPMGRGLLYEQYF. Written as DNA, the CDR3 is TGTGCCAGCAGCCCCATGGGGAGGGGACTTCTCTACGAGCAGTACTTC. The full variable domain, in which reference TRBV11-2 and TRBJ2-7 provide the parts outside the CDR3, is EAGVAQSPRYKIIEKRQSVAFWCNPISGHATLYWYQQILGQGPKLLIQFQNNGVVDDSQLPKDRFSAERLKGVDSTLKIQPAKLEDSAVYLCASSPMGRGLLYEQYFGPGTRLTVT.

The gene calls are TRBV29-1 and TRBJ2-3; 8 bases map to TRBD1. The V and J ends lost 3 bases and 4 bases, in that order; junction bases with no gene match: 0. CDR3 length: 12 amino acids. CDR1 is SQVTM and CDR2 is ANQGSEA in the germline V gene. The CDR3: CSVETGADTQYF. CDR3 sequence (DNA): TGCAGCGTTGAGACAGGGGCAGATACGCAGTATTTT.

V gene TRBV21-1 combines with J gene TRBJ1-2; TRBD1 is the table's D call and was not checked against the DNA. TRBV21-1 represents a pseudogene. The CDR3 length is 13 residues. CDR3 residues: CASSPSRVGGYTF. The CDR3 DNA sequence: TGTGCCAGCAGCCCGAGCAGGGTAGGTGGCTACACCTTC.

This chain links TRBV19 with TRBJ2-2, with no clear D. CDR1 LNHDA and CDR2 SQIVND come from the germline V gene (reference sequence). Trimming shortened V by 8 bases and J by 0 bases, and 7 bases separated the two germline ends. The CDR3 spans 13 residues. Here the CDR3 reads CASGRTNTGELFF. In nucleotides, the CDR3 is TGTGCCAGTGGCCGTACGAACACCGGGGAGCTGTTTTTT.

This clone was detected once. The chain combines TRBV7-6 with TRBJ1-1; TRBD1 is a possible D gene (6 bases). The CDR3 has 13 amino acids. V was cut by 1 base and J by 6 bases, with 9 bases left in between. The germline CDR1 and CDR2 sequences are SGHVS and FNYEAQ. The CDR3: CASSLVGGAEAFF. CDR3 sequence (DNA): TGTGCCAGCAGCTTAGTAGGGGGTGCTGAAGCTTTCTTT.